The rows below give T cell receptor beta chains drawn from one sample of a study of T cell changes during pregnancy in multiple sclerosis. The method was immunoSEQ multiplex PCR; TCRdb's version includes in-frame clones alone and lacks a portion of them. The data contain over 40,000 clones, over 90% of them singletons. Sequencing was performed on peripheral blood, taken in the third trimester of pregnancy. These receptors were collected from a female donor with multiple sclerosis, enrolled in a pregnancy study. Each CDR3 is given with its conserved first and last residue. A D gene is named only where the DNA matches it firmly. The size of a clone is reported for some rows only, either as once, few or many, or as a class for expanded clones.

cdr3_aa	cdr3_nt	clone_size	v_call	j_call	d_call
CASSELAGGETQYF	TGTGCCAGCAGTGAACTAGCGGGAGGGGAGACCCAGTACTTC	NA	TRBV25-1	TRBJ2-5	TRBD2
CASSQVQTNTEAFF	TGCGCCAGCAGCCAAGTACAGACCAACACTGAAGCTTTCTTT	NA	TRBV4-1	TRBJ1-1	NA
CAIGLAGSYNEQFF	TGTGCCATCGGACTAGCGGGATCCTACAATGAGCAGTTCTTC	NA	TRBV10-3	TRBJ2-1	TRBD2
CASSDRRGEAFF	TGTGCCAGCAGTGATCGCAGGGGTGAAGCTTTCTTT	NA	TRBV6-6	TRBJ1-1	NA
CAIRGEGSFGYTF	TGTGCCATCAGGGGGGAGGGATCTTTTGGCTACACCTTC	once	TRBV10-3	TRBJ1-2	NA
CASSPLTENHGYTF	TGTGCCAGCTCCCCCCTGACGGAGAACCATGGCTACACCTTC	NA	TRBV18	TRBJ1-2	NA
CASSLGSQGAAYEQYF	TGTGCCAGCAGCTTAGGTTCACAGGGGGCGGCCTACGAGCAGTACTTC	NA	TRBV7-2	TRBJ2-7	TRBD1
CASSLTGVNYNEQFF	TGTGCCAGCAGCTTGACAGGGGTGAACTACAATGAGCAGTTCTTC	NA	TRBV7-2	TRBJ2-1	TRBD1
CASSYRSQGAGELFF	TGTGCCAGCAGCTATCGGTCCCAAGGGGCTGGGGAGCTGTTTTTT	NA	TRBV7-9	TRBJ2-2	NA
CASSAGTLDYTF	TGTGCCAGCAGTGCCGGGACACTCGACTACACCTTC	NA	TRBV7-9	TRBJ1-2	NA
CASRQAGETQYF	TGTGCCAGTAGACAAGCAGGGGAGACCCAGTACTTC	NA	TRBV19	TRBJ2-5	NA
CASSPTENQPQHF	TGTGCCAGCTCACCAACCGAGAATCAGCCCCAGCATTTT	NA	TRBV18	TRBJ1-5	NA
CSVERGLGYGYTF	TGCAGCGTTGAAAGGGGGCTCGGCTATGGCTACACCTTC	once	TRBV29-1	TRBJ1-2	TRBD1
CASSLDPQGNEQFF	TGTGCCAGCAGCTTAGATCCGCAGGGGAATGAGCAGTTCTTC	NA	TRBV7-6	TRBJ2-1	NA
CASSPVAYEQYF	TGTGCCAGCAGCCCTGTAGCCTACGAGCAGTACTTC	NA	TRBV28	TRBJ2-7	NA
CASSLEPGQETQYF	TGTGCCAGCAGCTTGGAGCCGGGGCAAGAGACCCAGTACTTC	NA	TRBV5-5	TRBJ2-5	NA
CASKSGRGETQYF	TGTGCCAGCAAAAGCGGGAGGGGAGAGACCCAGTACTTC	NA	TRBV2	TRBJ2-5	TRBD2
CASSLDSLGHEQFF	TGTGCCAGCAGTTTAGACAGCCTGGGGCATGAGCAGTTCTTC	NA	TRBV28	TRBJ2-1	NA
CASSPRRGLNTEAFF	TGCGCCAGCAGCCCCAGGAGGGGGCTGAACACTGAAGCTTTCTTT	NA	TRBV5-1	TRBJ1-1	TRBD1
CASSLRVTNTEAFF	TGTGCCAGCAGTCTCCGGGTGACGAACACTGAAGCTTTCTTT	NA	TRBV27	TRBJ1-1	NA
CAGQGVLGTGELFF	TGTGCCGGTCAGGGGGTCCTTGGGACCGGGGAGCTGTTTTTT	NA	TRBV2	TRBJ2-2	TRBD1
CASSVQGDGAQYF	TGTGCCAGCAGCGTTCAGGGGGATGGCGCGCAGTATTTT	NA	TRBV9	TRBJ2-3	TRBD1
CASSHWEESIDTEAFF	TGCGCCAGCAGCCATTGGGAGGAGAGTATCGACACTGAAGCTTTCTTT	NA	TRBV4-1	TRBJ1-1	NA
CASSQGLLNQPQHF	TGTGCCAGTAGTCAGGGGCTGCTCAATCAGCCCCAGCATTTT	few	TRBV19	TRBJ1-5	NA
CASSIQGGRGEQYF	TGTGCCAGTAGTATTCAGGGCGGGAGAGGGGAGCAGTACTTC	NA	TRBV19	TRBJ2-7	TRBD2
CSAGQGGMGDGYTF	TGCAGCGCCGGACAGGGGGGTATGGGTGATGGCTACACCTTC	NA	TRBV29-1	TRBJ1-2	TRBD1
CASSLSGGRAPYEQYF	TGTGCCAGCAGTTTATCCGGCGGGAGGGCCCCCTACGAGCAGTACTTC	NA	TRBV27	TRBJ2-7	TRBD2
CASSRGLETYEQYF	TGTGCCAGCAGTAGGGGACTAGAAACCTACGAGCAGTACTTC	NA	TRBV27	TRBJ2-7	TRBD2
CASSQVSEVNTEAFF	TGCGCCAGCAGCCAAGTATCGGAGGTGAACACTGAAGCTTTCTTT	NA	TRBV4-3	TRBJ1-1	NA
CASSQDLAGGFGANVLTF	TGTGCCAGCAGCCAAGATTTGGCAGGGGGCTTTGGGGCCAACGTCCTGACTTTC	NA	TRBV4-2	TRBJ2-6	TRBD1
CASSLPWTEDYGYTF	TGTGCCAGTAGTCTCCCGTGGACGGAGGACTATGGCTACACCTTC	NA	TRBV19	TRBJ1-2	NA
CASSSGGTEAFF	TGTGCCAGCAGTTCGGGGGGGACTGAAGCTTTCTTT	NA	TRBV5-4	TRBJ1-1	NA
CASSPLQGRPDTQYF	TGTGCCAGCTCACCATTACAGGGGAGGCCAGATACGCAGTATTTT	NA	TRBV18	TRBJ2-3	NA
CASSWQRTGRNTEAFF	TGTGCCAGCAGCTGGCAAAGGACAGGGCGGAACACTGAAGCTTTCTTT	once	TRBV13	TRBJ1-1	TRBD1
CASSLRSGSTDTQYF	TGTGCCAGCAGTTTACGTAGCGGTAGCACAGATACGCAGTATTTT	NA	TRBV28	TRBJ2-3	NA
CASSQDQASGTDTQYF	TGTGCCAGCAGCCAAGATCAGGCTAGCGGGACAGATACGCAGTATTTT	NA	TRBV4-2	TRBJ2-3	TRBD2
CASNLAGAGNEQFF	TGTGCCAGCAATCTAGCGGGAGCTGGCAATGAGCAGTTCTTC	NA	TRBV2	TRBJ2-1	TRBD2
CASGSPRGLVDNQPQHF	TGTGCCAGCGGATCTCCCAGGGGGCTCGTTGACAATCAGCCCCAGCATTTT	NA	TRBV28	TRBJ1-5	TRBD1
CASTSDRGHAGELFF	TGTGCCAGCACTTCAGACAGGGGTCATGCCGGGGAGCTGTTTTTT	NA	TRBV6-1	TRBJ2-2	TRBD1
CASSEFEGGPLAIQYF	TGTGCCAGCAGTGAATTCGAGGGAGGGCCCCTCGCCATTCAGTACTTC	NA	TRBV25-1	TRBJ2-4	TRBD2
CASSPGQISYNEQFF	TGTGCCAGCAGCCCGGGACAGATTTCCTACAATGAGCAGTTCTTC	NA	TRBV5-6	TRBJ2-1	TRBD1
CASSPTGGPITDTQYF	TGTGCCAGCTCACCAACAGGGGGCCCAATCACAGATACGCAGTATTTT	NA	TRBV18	TRBJ2-3	TRBD1
CASSEGDRRNQPQHF	TGTGCCAGCAGCGAGGGGGACAGGAGAAATCAGCCCCAGCATTTT	NA	TRBV5-6	TRBJ1-5	TRBD1
CASSMKSSYEQYF	TGTGCCAGTAGTATGAAGAGCTCCTACGAGCAGTACTTC	NA	TRBV19	TRBJ2-7	NA
CASRGGLAKNIQYF	TGTGCCAGCAGAGGAGGACTGGCCAAAAACATTCAGTACTTC	NA	TRBV6-5	TRBJ2-4	NA
CASSSREWTDQAFF	TGTGCCAGCAGCTCACGAGAGTGGACAGATCAAGCTTTCTTT	NA	TRBV7-9	TRBJ1-1	NA
CASSSMPLAGGSSGELFF	TGTGCCAGCAGTTCAATGCCCCTAGCGGGAGGAAGTTCCGGGGAGCTGTTTTTT	NA	TRBV7-6	TRBJ2-2	TRBD2
CASSRDTREETQYF	TGTGCCAGCAGCCGGGACACGCGGGAGGAGACCCAGTACTTC	NA	TRBV5-5	TRBJ2-5	NA
CASSLSGLYNEQFF	TGTGCCAGCAGTCTAAGTGGACTGTACAATGAGCAGTTCTTC	NA	TRBV6-1	TRBJ2-1	NA
CASSDRSGTGAYEQYF	TGTGCCAGCAGCGACCGATCCGGGACAGGGGCCTACGAGCAGTACTTC	NA	TRBV7-2	TRBJ2-7	TRBD1
CASSLFFRVATNEKLFF	TGTGCCAGCAGTTTATTCTTCAGGGTTGCAACTAATGAAAAACTGTTTTTT	NA	TRBV28	TRBJ1-4	NA